This TCR beta chain appears in the sequencing data of a study of cytomegalovirus exposure and HLA in healthy donors. Study findings and constraints: According to the study, roughly 160 TCR beta chains were cytomegalovirus-associated. Reports indicate that TCR beta sequences accurately predicted the HLA-A and HLA-B alleles of most subjects. Another analysis was done later, and it associated 15,000 to 20,000 TCR beta sequences with HLA alleles at 0.05 false discovery rate. In an earlier analysis, most TCR beta V segments were productive about 90% or about 30% of the time.

A remark on this clone: What it recognizes is unknown.

With 60 Vbeta and 13 Jbeta primers, the PCR was carried out. Generated by immunoSEQ multiplex PCR, the TCRdb table keeps only in-frame clones and is missing some. This sample has 120,000 to 150,000 clones, with approximately 80% found just once. Germline CDR1 and CDR2: DFQATT and SNEGSKA (reference sequence). Trimming removed 3 bases from V and 8 bases from J, with 8 bases in between. The CDR3 extends over 11 amino acids. The sequence was obtained from a woman aged 40 to 50 in good health and CMV-seronegative. This chain uses TRBV20-1 with TRBJ2-1; tentative D call: TRBD2 (5 bases). Sequenced: PBMCs. The CDR3 reads CSASPRDEQFF. The CDR3 nucleotides are TGCAGTGCTAGCCCGAGGGATGAGCAGTTCTTC.